This T cell receptor beta chain derives from a study of T cell responses to AZD1222 COVID-19 vaccine. General observations from the study: Repertoires were sampled only after the peak T cell response. Unmutated variant regions reportedly attract nearly half of all spike-specific TCRs.

On this clone: No antigen is known for it.

The V gene's germline CDR1 is SGHVS and CDR2 FQNEAQ. V shed 0 bases and J shed 8 bases, with 14 bases lying between them. CDR3 length: 16 residues. Sequencing used immunoSEQ multiplex PCR; TCRdb keeps in-frame clones, though not all of them. The profile covers about 69,000 clones, with less than 85% appearing a single time and around a quarter taken by the ten largest. This rearrangement joins TRBV7-8 to TRBJ1-6; D gene uncertain. The input for sequencing was peripheral blood, taken 28 days after the second AZD1222 dose. The source of this sequence is an adult who received the AZD1222 COVID-19 vaccine. The CDR3 sequence is CASSLAILGRDSPLHF. DNA for the CDR3: TGTGCCAGCAGCTTAGCGATCCTGGGGAGGGATTCACCCCTCCACTTT.